These 5 T cell receptor beta chains share one sample of origin, sequenced in a study of chemoradiotherapy in HPV16-positive cancers. Profiling relied on immunoSEQ multiplex PCR, and the TCRdb table lists in-frame clones only, not all of them. The table has approximately 20,000 clones, around 87% seen once; the top ten hold approximately 2.5%. The sample here was blood, taken from a patient who underwent chemoradiotherapy. These receptors were collected from a human donor with HPV-associated anogenital cancer.

The gene calls are TRBV7-9 and TRBJ2-2; D gene ambiguous. Germline V gene lookup returns CDR1 SEHNR and CDR2 FQNEAQ (reference sequence). The CDR3 is made up of 14 amino acids. Between the trimmed V and J ends, which lost 0 bases and 3 bases, there was a span of 5 bases. The chain's CDR3 is CASSLAVDTGELFF. CDR3 in DNA: TGTGCCAGCAGCTTAGCGGTTGACACCGGGGAGCTGTTTTTT.

CDR3: CASSLGTGRLEQYF. The CDR3 coding sequence is TGTGCCAGCTCACTAGGGACAGGGAGACTCGAGCAGTACTTC. V gene TRBV18 combines with J gene TRBJ2-7, with 9 positions matching TRBD1. The CDR3 covers 14 residues. The V gene's germline CDR1 is KGHSH and CDR2 LQKENI. Unmatched junction bases numbered 7, after V lost 4 bases and J lost 6 bases.

V gene TRBV2 combines with J gene TRBJ2-1; no reliable D call. In germline, CDR1 is SNHLY, CDR2 FYNNEI. The ends were cut back, 4 bases at V and 4 bases at J, with 14 bases in the middle. The CDR3 covers 15 residues. CDR3 sequence: CASSVEWGTYNEQFF. As DNA, the CDR3 is TGTGCCAGCAGTGTCGAGTGGGGAACTTACAATGAGCAGTTCTTC.

The chain joins TRBV7-8 to TRBJ2-7, with D tentatively TRBD1 or TRBD2 (5 bases each). V gave up 6 bases and J gave up 0 bases, with 15 bases separating them. The V gene's germline CDR1 is SGHVS and CDR2 FQNEAQ. This CDR3 contains 15 residues. The CDR3 DNA follows: TGTGCCAGCAGTCCCGGGACCCGGAGCTCCTACGAGCAGTACTTC. This translates into CASSPGTRSSYEQYF. Variable domain in full (rest from reference TRBV7-8 and TRBJ2-7): GAGVSQSPRYKVAKRGQDVALRCDPISGHVSLFWYQQALGQGPEFLTYFQNEAQLDKSGLPSDRFFAERPEGSVSTLKIQRTQQEDSAVYLCASSPGTRSSYEQYFGPGTRLTVT.

V and J are TRBV6-6 and TRBJ2-1; 9 bases line up with TRBD2. The CDR3 consists of 13 residues. Germline CDR1 MNHNY, CDR2 SVGAGI (reference sequence). V dropped 5 bases and J dropped 8; count of bases not matched to a gene: 4. In nucleotides, the CDR3 is TGTGCCAGCAGTGGGACTAGCATTGATGAGCAGTTCTTC. It translates to CASSGTSIDEQFF.